Here is one T cell receptor beta chain with its context. What this receptor recognizes is not known. Nothing much larger sits one base from this clone, and base qualities are not available. The data stem from a study of CD39 and CD103 CD8 tumor-infiltrating T cells (dated by TCRdb to between 2018 and 2020). Regarding the study in general: An HPV-positive HNSCC, an HPV-negative HNSCC, an ovarian cancer and a melanoma patient were represented in the repertoire comparisons shown. Repertoires of CD8 TIL subsets defined by CD103 and CD39 were compared with peripheral memory CD8 T cells by TCRbeta CDR3 deep sequencing. What the research found in general, with its limitations: DP TIL clonotypes were rarely detected in blood or uninvolved lymph node, whereas DN TIL clonotypes were found to largely overlap with peripheral memory CD8 repertoires. Compared with DN and SP CD8 TILs and with blood memory CD8 T cells, DP CD8 TILs appeared more oligoclonal, with the top 30 clonotypes covering about 55-90%.

CDR1 and CDR2 are read off the germline V gene as MDHEN and SYDVKM. The CDR3 numbers 16 residues from cysteine through phenylalanine. The kept DNA is CDR3 alone, 48 bases in frame from the first base. The germline V and J ends show losses of 5 bases and 1 base respectively, and no gene match explains 4 bases of the junction. From 10,000 to 100,000 sorted cells per subset, genomic DNA was extracted using the DNeasy Blood and Tissue Kit. The immunoSEQ service sequenced and mapped the TCRbeta V-J or V-D-J regions, with each sample reaching coverage above 8.5x. In the authors' own workflow: The analysis included only productive rearrangements exported from the immunoSEQ Analyzer platform, and clonality was assessed using the 500 most abundant clones. The Morisita-Horn similarity index and the Jaccard index were used to quantify the overlap in repertoires between populations. In about six cancer patients, Morisita-Horn similarity was measured between the TCR repertoires of CD8 T-cell subsets. TCRdb stores this immuneACCESS table with in-frame sequences only. Part of the clones is absent; in the studies checked, under half of the shortfall reflects unresolved V genes, and no reason is known for the rest. The DNA was the basis for D and trimming; V, J and clone size are from that table. Within this sample are approximately 18,000 clones, with about 90% of them counted one time only. Together, the top ten hold more than 4% of the sample.

No therapy was being received by patients at the time of sample collection, although prior treatments had ranged from chemotherapy, radiotherapy, surgery and immunotherapy to none. After thawing, cells were enriched for T lymphocytes using a negative-selection kit, with EpCAM beads added for tumor-infiltrating lymphocytes. Memory CD8 T cells were sorted using a CD8+CD4-CD45RA- gate, without regard to whether the cells expressed CCR7. Before analysis, peripheral blood mononuclear cells were isolated on a Ficoll-Paque PLUS gradient and cryopreserved. Populations were sorted to just over 98% purity on a FACSAria II, and cell pellets were frozen for TCR sequencing without culture.

The sequencing input was CD8+ T cells sorted from blood. In light of the paper, this sample's cell subset or site label describes: total memory CD8 T cells (CD45RA-CCR7+/-) from blood or uninvolved lymph node. The clonotype originates from a human donor with head and neck squamous cell carcinoma. The rearranged segments are TRBV28 and TRBJ2-2; TRBD1 aligns with 10 central bases. The CDR3 has the sequence CASSVGTGVNTGELFF. The base sequence is TGTGCCAGCAGTGTGGGGACAGGGGTGAACACCGGGGAGCTGTTTTTT.